The 17 T cell receptor beta chains below all came from one sample that was sequenced in a study of CD8 T cells in Susac syndrome. A quantity of roughly 0.5 to 1 ug RNA underwent reverse transcription using random hexamers. TCRdb called the immunoSEQ multiplex PCR reads again in MiXCR, with one record for every CDR3 protein. In the table there are 140,000 to 150,000 distinct CDR3 sequences, roughly 95% of which are singletons. The source material was CD4+ T cells from PBMCs. Source of these receptors: a human donor in good health.

There are a few counts of this clonotype. This sequence joins TRBV29-1 and TRBJ2-7, with unresolved D. The CDR3 length is 10 residues. Germline-derived CDR1 and CDR2 are SQVTM and ANQGSEA. The ends were cut back, 4 bases at V and 2 bases at J, with 3 bases in the middle. The CDR3: CSVGTYEQYF. As DNA, the CDR3 is TGCAGCGTTGGGACCTACGAGCAGTACTTC.

V gene TRBV20-1 combines with J gene TRBJ2-1; TRBD1 matches at 8 bases. The germline V gene encodes CDR1 DFQATT and CDR2 SNEGSKA (reference sequence). The CDR3 extends over 14 amino acids. J was trimmed by 4 bases and V by 5 bases; bases with no gene match: 7. CDR3 residues: CSALLDRVYNEQFF. The CDR3 nucleotides read TGCAGTGCTCTCCTGGACAGGGTATACAATGAGCAGTTCTTC.

The chain has TRBV30 and TRBJ1-1; D possibly corresponds to TRBD1 (5 bases). CDR1 and CDR2 (germline): GTSNPN, SVGIG (reference sequence). This CDR3 is 16 amino acids long. Trimming removed 2 bases from V and 5 bases from J, with 21 bases in between. The CDR3 region has the DNA TGTGCCTGGAGTCAGCCGGTAGAGGGGCGCGGGACTGAAGCTTTCTTT. Its translation: CAWSQPVEGRGTEAFF.

V gene TRBV20-1 combines with J gene TRBJ2-5; TRBD2 matches 13 bases. Germline lookup yields CDR1 DFQATT and CDR2 SNEGSKA (reference sequence). V dropped 6 bases and J dropped 5; count of bases not matched to a gene: 9. The CDR3 sequence is 15 residues long. The CDR3 DNA follows: TGCAGTGCGGAACCCACTAGCGGGAGGGGCGAGACCCAGTACTTC. Translation: CSAEPTSGRGETQYF.

This chain connects TRBV9 to TRBJ2-1; a weak D match, TRBD1 (5 bases). The CDR3 is made up of 16 amino acids. The germline CDR1 and CDR2 sequences are SGDLS and YYNGEE. Trimming took 0 bases from V and 1 from J, leaving 11 bases between them. For the CDR3, the DNA is TGTGCCAGCAGCGTAGGGGGCCCACCTTCCTACAATGAGCAGTTCTTC. Translated: CASSVGGPPSYNEQFF. The full variable domain, completed using reference TRBV9 and TRBJ2-1, is DSGVTQTPKHLITATGQRVTLRCSPRSGDLSVYWYQQSLDQGLQFLIQYYNGEERAKGNILERFSAQQFPDLHSELNLSSLELGDSALYFCASSVGGPPSYNEQFFGPGTRLTVL.

This sequence joins TRBV27 and TRBJ2-5; 8 bases fit TRBD1. The CDR3 loop spans 16 amino acids. J gave up 0 bases and V 3 bases, and 6 bases lay outside the gene matches. The V gene's germline CDR1 is MNHEY and CDR2 SMNVEV (reference sequence). The CDR3 DNA reads TGTGCCAGCAGTTTTAGACAGGGGACGCACCAAGAGACCCAGTACTTC. The encoded protein is CASSFRQGTHQETQYF.

The gene calls are TRBV7-2 and TRBJ2-7; D not resolved. Germline CDR1 SGHTA, CDR2 FQGNSA. Trimming cost V 5 bases and J 10 bases, with 24 bases left between them. The CDR3 loop spans 15 amino acids. The CDR3 loop is CASSVLPGSPHKQYF. Here the CDR3 DNA reads TGTGCCAGCAGCGTCCTTCCCGGTTCCCCCCACAAACAGTACTTC.

The chain uses TRBV6-6 and TRBJ2-7; no reliable D call. The CDR3 loop spans 16 amino acids. V lost 1 base, J lost 3 bases, and 16 bases lay in between. Germline CDR1 is MNHNY and CDR2 is SVGAGI (reference sequence). CDR3 in amino acids: CASSYYPDPAYYEQYF. The CDR3 DNA sequence: TGTGCCAGCAGTTACTACCCGGATCCGGCATACTACGAGCAGTACTTC.

The V and J genes are TRBV19 and TRBJ2-7; D remains ambiguous. V was clipped by 6 bases and J by 2 bases, with 11 bases between them. This CDR3 region has 13 residues. Germline CDR1 reads LNHDA; CDR2 reads SQIVND (reference sequence). The CDR3 sequence is CASSTGLTYEQYF. The DNA for the CDR3 is TGTGCCAGTAGCACGGGTCTAACCTACGAGCAGTACTTC.

The rearrangement links TRBV19 to TRBJ1-2; D not certain. Germline CDR1 and CDR2: LNHDA and SQIVND (reference sequence). This CDR3 contains 12 residues. Trimming pared 7 bases from V and 4 bases from J, leaving 10 bases between. CDR3 sequence: CASTRAGYGYTF. The CDR3 DNA follows: TGTGCCAGTACTAGGGCGGGCTATGGCTACACCTTC.

The V gene is TRBV5-1, the J gene TRBJ1-5; possibly TRBD1 for D (6 bases). Deletions cut 0 bases from V and 1 base from J, with 11 bases between. The CDR3 is 16 amino acids. Germline CDR1 SGHRS, CDR2 YFSETQ. DNA of the CDR3: TGCGCCAGCAGCTTGGGATCCGGGGGCAGCAATCAGCCCCAGCATTTT. It encodes CASSLGSGGSNQPQHF.

The chain recombines TRBV12-5 with TRBJ2-1; D unclear. Per germline, CDR1 LGHNT and CDR2 FRNRAP. V lost 0 bases to trimming and J lost 7 bases, with 7 bases between them. This CDR3 is built from 13 residues. CDR3 nucleotides: TGTGCTAGTGGTTTGGTAAACGGAAATGAGCAGTTCTTC. Its protein is CASGLVNGNEQFF.

The rearrangement uses TRBV11-2 and TRBJ2-5, with 10 bases fitting TRBD1. Germline-derived CDR1 and CDR2 are SGHAT and FQNNGV. J gave up 5 bases and V 6 bases, and 15 bases lay outside the gene matches. There are 17 residues in the CDR3. DNA for the CDR3: TGTGCCAGCAGGGCCCCGCTCCTGACAGGGGGCAGGGAGACCCAGTACTTC. This gives the protein CASRAPLLTGGRETQYF.

The chain links TRBV6-1 to TRBJ1-2, with no clear D. The CDR3 spans 13 residues. Per germline, CDR1 MNHNS and CDR2 SASEGT. The V gene lost 6 bases and the J gene lost 4 bases, with 12 bases spanning the gap. DNA for the CDR3: TGTGCCAGCAGCTCGACACTATTCTATGGCTACACCTTC. Residues: CASSSTLFYGYTF.

This clonotype came up once. The genes are TRBV4-1 and TRBJ1-1; perhaps TRBD1 as D (5 bases). V dropped 3 bases and J dropped 4 bases, with 12 bases sitting between them. CDR1 and CDR2 (germline): MGHRA, YSYEKL. The CDR3 has 14 amino acids. CDR3 protein: CASSQEYRGTEAFF. DNA of the CDR3: TGCGCCAGCAGCCAGGAGTATAGGGGCACTGAAGCTTTCTTT.

This chain uses TRBV12-3 or TRBV12-4 with TRBJ2-1, with TRBD1 as a possible D gene (6 bases). CDR3 size: 12 residues. Trimming took off 8 bases at V and 9 bases at J, with 14 bases between the two ends. The CDR3 loop reads CASSKTGTEQFF. The CDR3 region has the DNA TGTGCCAGCTCCAAAACAGGGACTGAGCAGTTCTTC.

The V and J genes are TRBV27 and TRBJ1-6; D is undetermined. V was clipped by 2 bases and J by 5 bases, with 7 bases between them. CDR1 and CDR2 (germline): MNHEY, SMNVEV (reference sequence). CDR3 length: 14 amino acids. The CDR3: CASSLGLNNSPLHF. In DNA form, the CDR3 reads TGTGCCAGCAGTTTAGGACTGAATAATTCACCCCTCCACTTT.